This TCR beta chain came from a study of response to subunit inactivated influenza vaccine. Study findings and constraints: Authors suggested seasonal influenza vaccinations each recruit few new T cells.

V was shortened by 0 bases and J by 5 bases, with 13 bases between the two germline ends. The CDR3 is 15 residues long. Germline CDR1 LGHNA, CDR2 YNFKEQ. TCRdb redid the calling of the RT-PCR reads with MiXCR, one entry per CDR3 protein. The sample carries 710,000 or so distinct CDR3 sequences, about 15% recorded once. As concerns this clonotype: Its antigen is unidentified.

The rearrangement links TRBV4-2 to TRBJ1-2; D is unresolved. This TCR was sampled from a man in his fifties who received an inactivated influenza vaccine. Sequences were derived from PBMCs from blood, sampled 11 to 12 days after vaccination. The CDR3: CASSQEGREPYGYTF. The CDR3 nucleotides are TGTGCCAGCAGCCAAGAAGGGAGGGAACCTTATGGCTACACCTTC.